This T cell receptor (beta chain) was captured in a study of regulatory T cells in long-lasting Graves disease (dated by TCRdb to the early 2020s). Regarding the complete study: Patients with newly diagnosed Graves' disease had been on antithyroid drugs for under 3 months. Persistent Graves' disease patients were compared with newly diagnosed Graves' disease patients by peripheral blood TCR sequencing and RNA sequencing. The study was conducted in China and was registered as a clinical trial. A total of roughly 35 samples were covered by TCR sequencing, comprising some 13 persistent and about 20 newly diagnosed Graves' disease patients. What the research found in general, with its limitations: Persistent patients shared more public clonotypes among themselves (fewer than 3,000) than newly diagnosed patients did (over 950). Compared with newly diagnosed patients, persistent Graves' disease patients had lower TCR Shannon entropy and fewer highly expanded clones, which suggests clonal expansion. Sequencing and analysis were restricted to the TCR beta chain. The small sample size was acknowledged by the authors as a limitation that may reduce accuracy. Because the primary lesion, thyroid tissue, could not be accessed, the study looked at peripheral blood alone. TRBV28, TRBJ1-2 and TRBJ2-5 were preferentially used in persistent disease, while TRBV20-1 and TRBJ2-1 were favored in newly diagnosed disease.

This clonotype was seen just once. The clone's antigen remains unknown. One end of the junction is discordant with germline, which a read error may explain. The CDR3 starts with the cysteine, ends with the phenylalanine, and has 18 residues. The CDR3 DNA has 54 bases and is translated from base 1. CDR1 and CDR2 were assigned from the germline V gene as MGHRA and YSYEKL. The library was obtained by multiplex PCR. Sequencer: Illumina HiSeq 4000. CDR3 regions were amplified by Arm-PCR with iRepertoire HTBI primers to construct TCR beta libraries. Gel purification was performed on PCR products prior to sequencing. The paper's processing steps were these. Gene usage analysis of CDR3 amino acid clonotypes used the 60 to 80 TRBV and 14 TRBJ segments found across samples. COPE and FqMerger were used to merge the filtered high-quality paired reads into contigs. BLAST was used to align contigs to IMGT TRBV, TRBD and TRBJ reference genes, and CDR3 was defined according to IMGT. Any clonotype with a frequency above 0.1% was classified as a highly expanded clone. Shannon entropy was used to measure repertoire diversity, and the Gini coefficient was used to measure V-J evenness. A clonotype was considered public if more than one individual shared it. The public sequencing data were trimmed at Q25 with fastp and processed into clonotypes with MiXCR by TCRdb, which kept only in-frame beta chains. Rows are unified per CDR3 protein, each entry keeping the most common DNA and genes. TCRdb, rather than the study authors, made the V and J calls. The sample records 350,000 to 500,000 distinct CDR3 sequences, 14% of which are singletons. Approximately 19% of the sample is held by the ten biggest clonotypes.

Sample time point, as interpreted from the label and publication: newly diagnosed GD, antithyroid drugs for less than 3 months. For both TCR sequencing and RNA sequencing, RNA was extracted from PBMCs in TRIzol. The diagnosis of Graves' disease was made according to American Thyroid Association guidelines. Patients were recruited from an endocrinology department in Xi'an, China. Each patient gave around 9 milliliters of peripheral blood, collected in an EDTA anticoagulant tube. PBMCs were isolated by Ficoll Paque Plus density gradient separation without further T cell sorting. An Agilent 2100 Bioanalyzer and agarose gel were used to assess RNA quality, and a NanoDrop 2000 was used to measure RNA concentration. The same data also went into a second study, on T cells in Graves' hyperthyroidism and ophthalmopathy. As the second paper documents: Stable Graves' hyperthyroidism was defined as the absence of progression to ophthalmopathy over 18 months of follow-up. The hyperthyroidism patients were between 18 and 65 years old and newly diagnosed, with a disease duration of less than 2 months. Any patient with an uncontrolled infection, another autoimmune disease, pregnancy or lactation was excluded. Diagnoses were based on clinical symptoms, serum thyroxine and TRAb, thyroid ultrasound and orbital computed tomography. A first-round RT-PCR of the TCR CDR3 used the HTBI primer set with the Qiagen OneStep RT-PCR kit. Most expanded thyroid clonotypes (frequency above 0.001) were also detected in blood, suggesting blood repertoires may reflect thyroid immune responses. Ophthalmopathy was separated from stable hyperthyroidism by a 13 V-J signature model, with just over 85% sensitivity and approximately 84% specificity obtained in cross-validation and 80%/75% obtained in testing. In validation, progression to ophthalmopathy was predicted by the model with about 70% sensitivity and around 76% specificity, a median of about 6 months before onset. TCR V-J signatures able to tell the groups apart were searched for in a discovery cohort of some 97 patients, of whom 43 had Graves' ophthalmopathy and 55 to 60 had stable Graves' hyperthyroidism. Prospective prediction of ophthalmopathy was tested in an independent validation cohort of some 19 hyperthyroidism patients and approximately 17 patients who later progressed to ophthalmopathy. The 100 discovery patients were randomly split 7:3 into training and test sets. In addition, the study compared T-cell repertoires in thyroid tissue and in blood from six Graves' hyperthyroidism patients. After blood sampling, hyperthyroidism patients were treated with methimazole at a starting dose of 30 mg daily, and ophthalmopathy patients were treated with high-dose intravenous methylprednisolone. The libraries were constructed in a second round of multiplex PCR and then size-selected and purified. The libraries were sequenced on an Illumina HiSeq2000 using paired-end 100 bp reads. SOAPnuke was used to process the raw data, throwing out any read that contained adapters or uncalled bases, had a mean Phred below 15, or lacked an exact constant-primer or identifier match. High-quality paired reads were merged with COPE v1.2.5, and unique nucleotide sequences were defined as clonotypes. MiTCR v1.1 was used to align clonotypes to the IMGT TRBV, TRBD and TRBJ reference segments. Analysis was restricted to V-J combinations with a frequency above 0.0001, which covered roughly 99% of repertoires. The TCS score was defined as F50 (clonal expansion) divided by E x V (chaos), with BLOSUM62-based TCRdist calculated between CDR3 peptides within each V-J. Welch's t-statistics and random forest reduced roughly 540 V-J features to around 14, which were used in a naive Bayes classifier (R e1071). No statistical method was used to fix the sample size in advance, and group allocation was not hidden from the investigators. TCR Vbeta CDR3 sequencing of fewer than 150 peripheral blood samples (about 45 ophthalmopathy, 75 to 85 hyperthyroidism and about 17 progressor patients) is reported in the paper.

The rearranged chain carries TRBV4-1 and TRBJ2-6; the D call is possibly TRBD1 or TRBD2, each sharing 5 bases. The starting material was peripheral blood mononuclear cells (PBMCs), obtained at new diagnosis, from a patient treated with antithyroid drugs. The TCR sequence derives from a woman between 50 and 59 years old with Graves disease. Donor details come from another sample of the same person, matched by shared clones. The CDR3 loop reads CASSPGGVMGSGANVLPF. The DNA sequence reads TGCGCCAGCAGCCCAGGAGGAGTAATGGGCTCTGGGGCCAACGTCCTGCCTTTC.